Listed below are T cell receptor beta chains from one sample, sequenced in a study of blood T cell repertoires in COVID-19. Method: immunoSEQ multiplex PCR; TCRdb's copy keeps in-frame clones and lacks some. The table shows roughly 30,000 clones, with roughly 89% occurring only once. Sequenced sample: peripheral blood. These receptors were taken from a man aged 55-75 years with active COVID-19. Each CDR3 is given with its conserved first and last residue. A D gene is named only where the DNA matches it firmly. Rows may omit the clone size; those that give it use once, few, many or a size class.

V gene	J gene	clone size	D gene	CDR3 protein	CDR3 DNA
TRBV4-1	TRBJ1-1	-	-	CASSRLGVEGNTEAFF	TGCGCCAGCAGCCGGCTCGGGGTGGAGGGAAACACTGAAGCTTTCTTT
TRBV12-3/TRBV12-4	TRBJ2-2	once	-	CASSLKGLGELFF	TGTGCCAGCAGTTTAAAGGGGTTAGGGGAGCTGTTTTTT
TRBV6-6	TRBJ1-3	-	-	CASSFSGGSGNTIYF	TGTGCCAGCAGTTTTTCTGGGGGCTCGGGAAACACCATATATTTT
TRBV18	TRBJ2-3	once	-	CASSPYSGDTQYF	TGTGCCAGCTCACCGTACTCCGGAGATACGCAGTATTTT
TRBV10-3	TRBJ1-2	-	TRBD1	CAISRQGSANYGYTF	TGTGCCATCAGCCGACAGGGAAGTGCTAACTATGGCTACACCTTC
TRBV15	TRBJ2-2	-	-	CATSRDRNTGELFF	TGTGCCACCAGCAGAGACAGGAACACCGGGGAGCTGTTTTTT
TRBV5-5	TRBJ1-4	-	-	CASSARAIQEEKLFF	TGTGCCAGCAGCGCCAGGGCCATTCAGGAGGAAAAACTGTTTTTT
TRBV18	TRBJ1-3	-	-	CASSPVAGRSGNTIYF	TGTGCCAGCTCACCGGTGGCGGGGAGGTCTGGAAACACCATATATTTT
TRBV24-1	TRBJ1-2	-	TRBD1	CATSGPGQFYGYTF	TGTGCCACCAGTGGCCCGGGACAGTTCTATGGCTACACCTTC
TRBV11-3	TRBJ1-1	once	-	CASTEEEGNEAFF	TGTGCCAGCACAGAGGAGGAGGGAAATGAAGCTTTCTTT
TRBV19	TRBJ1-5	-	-	CASSLRVSGVSANQPQHF	TGTGCCAGTAGTCTCAGGGTTTCAGGGGTTAGTGCAAATCAGCCCCAGCATTTT
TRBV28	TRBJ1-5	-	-	CASSLVASNQPQHF	TGTGCCAGCAGTTTGGTCGCGAGCAATCAGCCCCAGCATTTT
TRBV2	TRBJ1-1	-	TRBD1	CASSDQGVNRNTEAFF	TGTGCCAGCAGTGATCAGGGGGTTAATAGGAACACTGAAGCTTTCTTT
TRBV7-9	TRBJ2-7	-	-	CASSGKEERYEQYF	TGTGCCAGCAGCGGGAAGGAGGAACGCTACGAGCAGTACTTC
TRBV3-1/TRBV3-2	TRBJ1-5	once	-	CASSQTQGRPQHF	TGTGCCAGCAGCCAGACACAGGGTCGGCCCCAGCATTTT
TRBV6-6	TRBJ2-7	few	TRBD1	CASSRSGTGDSYEQYF	TGTGCCAGCAGCCGATCCGGGACAGGAGACTCCTACGAGCAGTACTTC
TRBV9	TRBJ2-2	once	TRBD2	CASSVGSGGELFF	TGTGCCAGCAGCGTGGGTAGCGGGGGGGAGCTGTTTTTT
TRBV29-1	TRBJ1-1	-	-	CSVGPLGANTEAFF	TGCAGCGTTGGTCCATTAGGAGCGAACACTGAAGCTTTCTTT
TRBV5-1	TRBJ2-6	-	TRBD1	CASSPGQGASGANVLTF	TGCGCCAGCAGCCCGGGACAGGGGGCTTCTGGGGCCAACGTCCTGACTTTC
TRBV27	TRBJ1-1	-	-	CASSPTTGGNTEAFF	TGTGCCAGCAGTCCGACGACGGGTGGGAACACTGAAGCTTTCTTT
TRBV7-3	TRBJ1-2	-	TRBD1	CASSVQDRGDYGYTF	TGTGCCAGCAGCGTACAGGACAGGGGGGACTATGGCTACACCTTC
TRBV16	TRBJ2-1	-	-	CASSQHTEGDNEQFF	TGTGCCAGCAGCCAACACACCGAGGGGGACAATGAGCAGTTCTTC
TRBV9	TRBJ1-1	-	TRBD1	CASSVMGQGNTEAFF	TGTGCCAGCAGCGTTATGGGACAGGGGAACACTGAAGCTTTCTTT
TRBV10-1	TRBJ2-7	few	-	CASTAVHEQYF	TGCGCCAGCACCGCAGTTCACGAGCAGTACTTC
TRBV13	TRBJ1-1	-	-	CASSEMNTEAFF	TGTGCCAGCAGCGAGATGAACACTGAAGCTTTCTTT
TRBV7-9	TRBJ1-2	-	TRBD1	CASGRTGSGYTF	TGTGCCAGCGGAAGGACAGGGAGTGGCTACACCTTC
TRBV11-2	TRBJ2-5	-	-	CASSLVVRVTQETQYF	TGTGCCAGCAGCTTAGTGGTACGGGTAACTCAAGAGACCCAGTACTTC
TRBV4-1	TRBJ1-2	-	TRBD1	CASSQDPSQGVGGYTF	TGCGCCAGCAGCCAAGATCCCTCACAGGGGGTAGGTGGCTACACCTTC
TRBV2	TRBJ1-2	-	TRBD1	CASRNRGRNYGYTF	TGTGCCAGCAGGAACAGGGGGCGCAACTATGGCTACACCTTC
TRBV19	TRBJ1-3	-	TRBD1	CASSSPGTVPRNTIYF	TGTGCCAGTAGTTCACCCGGGACAGTTCCGAGAAACACCATATATTTT
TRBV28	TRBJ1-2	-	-	CASSFPGEIYGYTF	TGTGCCAGCAGTTTCCCGGGGGAGATCTATGGCTACACCTTC
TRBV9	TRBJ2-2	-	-	CASSVTGNTGELFF	TGTGCCAGCAGCGTCACAGGGAACACCGGGGAGCTGTTTTTT
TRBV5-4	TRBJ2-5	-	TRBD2	CASSLSGGAETQYF	TGTGCCAGCAGCCTTAGCGGGGGGGCGGAGACCCAGTACTTC
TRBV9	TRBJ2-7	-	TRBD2	CASSAGVAGWNEQYF	TGTGCCAGCAGCGCGGGGGTAGCGGGGTGGAACGAGCAGTACTTC
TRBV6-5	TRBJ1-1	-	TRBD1	CASSSGQGVTTEAFF	TGTGCCAGCAGCTCCGGACAGGGGGTGACGACTGAAGCTTTCTTT
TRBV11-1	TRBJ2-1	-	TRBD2	CASSYFAGGRNEQFF	TGTGCCAGCAGCTACTTTGCGGGGGGGCGGAATGAGCAGTTCTTC
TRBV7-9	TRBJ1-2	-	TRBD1	CASSLATGTRGYTF	TGTGCCAGCAGCTTAGCGACAGGGACGAGGGGCTACACCTTC